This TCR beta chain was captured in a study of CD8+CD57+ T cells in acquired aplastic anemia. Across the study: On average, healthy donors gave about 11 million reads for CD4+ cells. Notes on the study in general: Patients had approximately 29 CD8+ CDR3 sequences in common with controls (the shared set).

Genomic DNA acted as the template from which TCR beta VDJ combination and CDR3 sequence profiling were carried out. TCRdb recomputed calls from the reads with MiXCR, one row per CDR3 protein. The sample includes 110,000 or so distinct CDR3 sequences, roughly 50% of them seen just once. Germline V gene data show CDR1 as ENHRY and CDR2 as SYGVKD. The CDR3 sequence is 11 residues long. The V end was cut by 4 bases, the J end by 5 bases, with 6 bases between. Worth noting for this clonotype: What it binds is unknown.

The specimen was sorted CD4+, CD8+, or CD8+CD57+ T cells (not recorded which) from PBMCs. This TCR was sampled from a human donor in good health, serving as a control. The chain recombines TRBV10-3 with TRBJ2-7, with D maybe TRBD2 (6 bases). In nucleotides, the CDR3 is TGTGCCATCAGTGGCGGGGACGAGCAGTACTTC. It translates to CAISGGDEQYF.